This T cell receptor (beta chain) was captured in a study of shared clonotypes between healthy human individuals. From germline, CDR1 is SGHNT and CDR2 YYREEE (reference sequence). The V and J ends lost 1 base and 4 bases respectively, with 8 bases between them. The CDR3 is made up of 13 amino acids. Comments on this clone: The antigen is unknown.

TCRdb's copy holds only in-frame clones and misses some; the assay was immunoSEQ multiplex PCR. The top ten clones hold around 0.13% of a sample with 2 million to 2.5 million clones, roughly 95% of them seen once. General study findings and limits: The four-donor shared clonotypes exceeded non-shared clonotypes in generation probability, with non-shared ones scoring lower. Clonotypes that were shared across a handful of donors made up approximately 5% of naive CD4 clonotypes.

J is TRBJ1-2 and V is TRBV5-4; possible D gene TRBD1, 6 bases. The sample comprised naive CD4+ T cells sorted from blood. Subset specified: CD45RA+ positively selected. This sequence originates from a man between 18 and 29 years old in good health. The DNA for the CDR3 is TGTGCCAGCAGCTTGTGGGGGCTCTATGGCTACACCTTC. Translated, it gives CASSLWGLYGYTF.